Each of the 29 T cell receptor beta chains below was sequenced from the same sample in a study of control samples from healthy donors and cancer patients. Using immunoSEQ multiplex PCR, the repertoire was profiled, and TCRdb retains in-frame clones only, with some absent. The sample yields about 150,000 clones, 88% seen once. The sequenced sample was blood. The receptors shown here come from a man aged 18 to 30 in good health.

This chain uses TRBV25-1 with TRBJ1-4; a weak D match, TRBD1 (6 bases). The CDR3 has 15 residues. V was cut by 4 bases and J by 0 bases, with 9 bases left in between. The germline CDR1 and CDR2 sequences are MGHDK and SYGVNS. CDR3 region: CASSVQGTTNEKLFF. CDR3 DNA: TGTGCCAGCAGTGTTCAGGGGACAACTAATGAAAAACTGTTTTTT.

The gene calls are TRBV19 and TRBJ2-5; no reliable D call. V was pared by 6 bases and J by 5 bases, with 10 bases between. The CDR3 runs 12 residues. In germline, CDR1 is LNHDA, CDR2 SQIVND (reference sequence). The CDR3 reads CASSPLGETQYF. Written as DNA, the CDR3 is TGTGCCAGTAGCCCGCTTGGGGAGACCCAGTACTTC.

This clone came up a few times. This rearrangement joins TRBV4-1 to TRBJ1-5; D call uncertain. This CDR3 has 16 amino acids. V was pared by 0 bases and J by 1 base, with 10 bases between. The germline CDR1 and CDR2 sequences are MGHRA and YSYEKL. CDR3 region: CASSQEDGGSNQPQHF. The DNA of the CDR3 is TGCGCCAGCAGCCAAGAGGACGGAGGCAGCAATCAGCCCCAGCATTTT.

This clone is a singleton in its sample. The chain recombines TRBV7-9 with TRBJ1-6, with TRBD1 as a possible D gene (5 bases). Germline lookup yields CDR1 SEHNR and CDR2 FQNEAQ (reference sequence). Trimming removed 6 bases at V and 5 bases at J, with 14 bases between. The CDR3 has 15 residues. As DNA, the CDR3 is TGTGCCAGCAGACCCAAAGACAGTCATAATTCACCCCTCCACTTT. Translation: CASRPKDSHNSPLHF.

The rearrangement links TRBV2 to TRBJ1-1; a weak D match, TRBD1 (5 bases). Per the germline V gene, CDR1 is SNHLY and CDR2 is FYNNEI. Trimming cost V 6 bases and J 8 bases, with 10 bases left between them. CDR3 length: 11 amino acids. This CDR3 reads CASSLGTEAFF. DNA of the CDR3: TGTGCCAGCAGCCTCGGGACCGAAGCTTTCTTT.

The CDR3 is CASSPYPGVAYEQYF. The CDR3 nucleotides are TGCGCCAGCAGCCCCTACCCGGGAGTGGCATACGAGCAGTACTTC. This chain links TRBV5-1 with TRBJ2-7, with D perhaps TRBD2 (6 bases). This CDR3 region has 15 residues. V lost 4 bases, J lost 4 bases, and 18 bases lay in between. Germline CDR1 reads SGHRS; CDR2 reads YFSETQ.

This clone appeared once. The V and J genes are TRBV7-9 and TRBJ2-6, with D unresolved. V dropped 7 bases and J dropped 0 bases, with 10 bases sitting between them. Germline V lookup: CDR1 SEHNR, CDR2 FQNEAQ (reference sequence). The CDR3 covers 15 residues. CDR3 bases: TGTGCCAGCACCCCAGGAAGCTCTGGGGCCAACGTCCTGACTTTC. Translated, it gives CASTPGSSGANVLTF.

This clone appeared a few times. The V and J genes are TRBV7-9 and TRBJ2-1, with D perhaps TRBD1 (6 bases). The CDR3 runs to 15 residues. Germline values: CDR1 SEHNR, CDR2 FQNEAQ (reference sequence). Trimming left V 5 bases short and J 0 bases short, with 11 bases between. CDR3 coding DNA: TGTGCCAGCAGCCTACCAGGGGCCTCCTACAATGAGCAGTTCTTC. Translation gives CASSLPGASYNEQFF. The complete variable domain, with remaining parts taken from reference TRBV7-9 and TRBJ2-1, reads DTGVSQNPRHKITKRGQNVTFRCDPISEHNRLYWYRQTLGQGPEFLTYFQNEAQLEKSRLLSDRFSAERPKGSFSTLEIQRTEQGDSAMYLCASSLPGASYNEQFFGPGTRLTVL.

The V gene is TRBV30, the J gene TRBJ2-2, with D possibly matching TRBD1 (5 bases). The CDR3 spans 15 residues. V lost 3 bases to trimming and J lost 6 bases, with 17 bases between them. Looked up from germline, CDR1 is GTSNPN and CDR2 is SVGIG (reference sequence). The CDR3 region has the DNA TGTGCCTGGAGCCCGCCAGGGAAAGGCTCCGGGGAGCTGTTTTTT. This sequence encodes CAWSPPGKGSGELFF.

This chain connects TRBV6-5 to TRBJ1-6, with D perhaps TRBD1 (5 bases). The CDR3 runs 13 residues. Germline V gene lookup returns CDR1 MNHEY and CDR2 SVGAGI. Trimming pared 11 bases from V and 8 bases from J, leaving 16 bases between. CDR3 amino acids: CAAAAWGDSPLHF. CDR3 sequence (DNA): TGTGCCGCAGCGGCCTGGGGGGATTCACCCCTCCACTTT.

This clone was counted once. The chain couples TRBV11-2 to TRBJ2-1; a possible D gene is TRBD2 (6 bases). V lost 5 bases, J lost 6 bases, and 14 bases lay in between. Germline lookup yields CDR1 SGHAT and CDR2 FQNNGV. The CDR3 is 14 residues long. The CDR3 is CASSAGWGGNEQFF. For the CDR3, the DNA is TGTGCCAGCAGCGCCGGGTGGGGAGGCAATGAGCAGTTCTTC.

There are a few counts of this clone. The V gene is TRBV25-1, the J gene TRBJ1-6; no firm D call. V was trimmed by 6 bases and J by 8 bases, leaving 17 bases between them. This CDR3 is 15 amino acids long. Germline V CDR1 and CDR2: MGHDK, SYGVNS. CDR3 nucleotides: TGTGCCAGCAGCCTATCGGACCTACCGCATTCACCCCTCCACTTT. Amino acid sequence: CASSLSDLPHSPLHF.

The chain employs TRBV6-4 and TRBJ2-1; 7 nucleotides line up with TRBD1. Germline CDR1 and CDR2: MRHNA and SNTAGT. With V trimmed by 6 bases and J by 10 bases, 12 bases remained unmatched. The CDR3 spans 14 residues. For the CDR3, the DNA is TGTGCCAGCAGCGCCGGAACAGGGGTAGGGGAGCAGTTCTTC. Protein sequence: CASSAGTGVGEQFF.

This clone was seen a single time. The chain employs TRBV6-6 and TRBJ2-1, with a tentative D call TRBD2 (5 bases). This CDR3 is 11 amino acids long. Germline values: CDR1 MNHNY, CDR2 SVGAGI (reference sequence). Trimming took off 3 bases at V and 15 bases at J, with 12 bases between the two ends. CDR3 sequence: CASSYQASLFF. Written as DNA, the CDR3 is TGTGCCAGCAGTTATCAAGCTAGCTTGTTCTTC.

The chain uses TRBV5-1 and TRBJ1-2, with 9 bases fitting TRBD1. Germline V CDR1 and CDR2: SGHRS, YFSETQ. This CDR3 is 13 amino acids long. V lost 2 bases, J lost 8 bases, and 4 bases stayed unmatched. The CDR3 DNA reads as TGCGCCAGCAGCTTACAGGGGGCTGGGGGCTACACCTTC. Translating it yields CASSLQGAGGYTF.

The J gene is TRBJ1-1, the V gene TRBV30; D is unclear. Between the trimmed V and J ends, which lost 4 bases and 4 bases, there was a span of 13 bases. The CDR3 contains 13 residues. CDR1 is GTSNPN, CDR2 SVGIG, per germline (reference sequence). The CDR3 loop reads CAWTRQGLTEAFF. The CDR3 DNA follows: TGTGCCTGGACCAGACAAGGCCTCACTGAAGCTTTCTTT.

The J gene is TRBJ1-2, the V gene TRBV30; no firm D call. The CDR3 totals 10 residues. Trimming cost V 4 bases and J 8 bases, with 8 bases left between them. CDR1 is GTSNPN and CDR2 is SVGIG in the germline V gene (reference sequence). The CDR3 coding sequence is TGTGCCTGGAAAGGGCGCGGCTACACCTTC. As protein: CAWKGRGYTF.

The rearrangement uses TRBV7-6 and TRBJ2-7; weak D call: TRBD2 (6 bases). The germline V gene has CDR1 SGHVS and CDR2 FNYEAQ. V lost 5 bases, J lost 7 bases, and 21 bases lay in between. The CDR3 has 15 residues. CDR3 sequence reads: CASSVGTLSLGEQYF. The CDR3 DNA follows: TGTGCCAGCAGCGTGGGGACTCTCAGCCTCGGGGAGCAGTACTTC. The full variable domain, rest sourced from reference TRBV7-6 and TRBJ2-7, is GAGVSQSPRYKVTKRGQDVALRCDPISGHVSLYWYRQALGQGPEFLTYFNYEAQQDKSGLPNDRFSAERPEGSISTLTIQRTEQRDSAMYRCASSVGTLSLGEQYFGPGTRLTVT.

The gene calls are TRBV2 and TRBJ2-7, with 7 bases aligning to TRBD2. Germline-derived CDR1 and CDR2 are SNHLY and FYNNEI. The CDR3 runs to 15 residues. Unmatched junction bases numbered 11, after V lost 3 bases and J lost 6 bases. This CDR3 reads CASSEATGRASEQYF. CDR3 DNA: TGTGCCAGCAGTGAGGCGACGGGGAGGGCGTCCGAGCAGTACTTC.

The rearrangement joins TRBV23-1 to TRBJ2-6; 8 bases agree with TRBD1. TRBV23-1 is an ORF, and what it does is uncertain. The V gene end was trimmed by 3 bases and the J gene end by 1 base; junction bases not matched to a gene: 11. The CDR3 runs 19 residues. CDR3 nucleotides: TGCGCCAGCAGTCACCCTGGGGCAGGGGGCAGGTCTGGGGCCAACGTCCTGACTTTC. It codes for CASSHPGAGGRSGANVLTF.

The chain links TRBV7-9 to TRBJ1-1, with 7 bases that match TRBD1. The CDR3 sequence is 16 residues long. Losses at the gene ends were 4 bases for V and 0 bases for J; bases not matched to a gene: 8. From germline, CDR1 is SEHNR and CDR2 FQNEAQ (reference sequence). In nucleotides, the CDR3 is TGTGCCAGCAGCTCAATTAACCAGGGGGTGAACACTGAAGCTTTCTTT. Translating it yields CASSSINQGVNTEAFF.

The V gene is TRBV19, the J gene TRBJ2-1, with D perhaps TRBD2 (7 bases). Germline V gives CDR1 LNHDA, CDR2 SQIVND (reference sequence). The CDR3 has 14 amino acids. V dropped 3 bases and J dropped 10 bases, with 16 bases sitting between them. The CDR3 spells CASSILLGGGEQFF. In nucleotides, the CDR3 is TGTGCCAGTAGTATTCTTTTGGGGGGGGGCGAGCAGTTCTTC.

This chain joins TRBV5-4 and TRBJ1-2; D is unclear. The germline V gene has CDR1 SGHNT and CDR2 YYREEE (reference sequence). This CDR3 is built from 14 residues. The V and J ends lost 2 bases and 8 bases respectively, with 16 bases between them. CDR3 in amino acids: CASSLDPPVDGYTF. The CDR3 DNA reads as TGTGCCAGCAGCTTAGATCCGCCAGTAGACGGCTACACCTTC.

The V call is TRBV27, the J call TRBJ2-5, with D perhaps assigned TRBD1 or TRBD2 (5 bases each). V lost 8 bases and J lost 5, with 15 bases in between. This CDR3 is built from 13 residues. Germline assignment: CDR1 MNHEY and CDR2 SMNVEV (reference sequence). CDR3 amino acids: CASGRGTGETQYF. Written as DNA, the CDR3 is TGTGCCAGCGGACGAGGGACGGGCGAGACCCAGTACTTC.

The rearrangement links TRBV6-5 to TRBJ1-1; no definite D call. V was shortened by 3 bases and J by 0 bases, with 8 bases between the two germline ends. Germline values: CDR1 MNHEY, CDR2 SVGAGI. CDR3 length: 14 amino acids. Written as DNA, the CDR3 is TGTGCCAGCAGTTATGGGGAGTTGAACACTGAAGCTTTCTTT. This gives the protein CASSYGELNTEAFF.

At least ten counts were recorded for this clone. CDR3 region: CATSSRTGSGYTF. In DNA, the CDR3 is TGTGCCACCAGCAGTAGGACAGGGAGCGGCTACACCTTC. This chain joins TRBV15 and TRBJ1-2; TRBD1 aligns across 8 bases. Germline V CDR1 and CDR2: LNHNV, YYDKDF (reference sequence). After removal of 3 bases from V and 8 bases from J, the junction contained 5 bases not matched to a gene. CDR3 length: 13 residues.

The chain recombines TRBV9 with TRBJ1-1; the D gene is possibly TRBD1 (5 bases). From germline, CDR1 is SGDLS and CDR2 YYNGEE. V was shortened by 3 bases and J by 1 base, with 7 bases between the two germline ends. The CDR3 consists of 13 residues. The CDR3 protein is CASSGTQNTEAFF. The DNA of the CDR3 is TGTGCCAGCAGCGGGACACAGAACACTGAAGCTTTCTTT.

This clone has a handful of counts. This chain connects TRBV30 to TRBJ1-2; no clear D. The CDR3 runs 12 residues. Germline assignment: CDR1 GTSNPN and CDR2 SVGIG (reference sequence). The V gene lost 4 bases and the J gene lost 6 bases, with 12 bases spanning the gap. The CDR3 sequence: CAWNQQGDGYTF. CDR3 nucleotides: TGTGCCTGGAATCAGCAAGGAGATGGCTACACCTTC.

This clone was seen just once. As DNA, the CDR3 is TGCGCCAGCAGCCCGGGCGGGCAAGATGAAAAACTGTTTTTT. Protein sequence: CASSPGGQDEKLFF. The J gene is TRBJ1-4, the V gene TRBV5-1; D remains unclear. The CDR3 consists of 14 residues. V lost 4 bases to trimming and J lost 6 bases, with 13 bases between them. From germline, CDR1 is SGHRS and CDR2 YFSETQ.